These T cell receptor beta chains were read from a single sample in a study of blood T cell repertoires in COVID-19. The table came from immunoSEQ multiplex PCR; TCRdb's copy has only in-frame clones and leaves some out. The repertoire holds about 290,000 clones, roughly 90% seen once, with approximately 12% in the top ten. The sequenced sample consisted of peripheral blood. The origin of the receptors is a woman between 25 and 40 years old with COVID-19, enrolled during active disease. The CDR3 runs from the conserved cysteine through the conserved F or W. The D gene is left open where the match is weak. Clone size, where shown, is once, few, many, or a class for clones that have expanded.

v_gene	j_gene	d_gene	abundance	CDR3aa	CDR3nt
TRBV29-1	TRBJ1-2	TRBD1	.	CSGGQGFGYGYTF	TGCAGCGGAGGACAGGGATTCGGCTATGGCTACACCTTC
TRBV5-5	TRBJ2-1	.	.	CASSFSGGPLGNEQFF	TGTGCCAGCAGCTTCTCGGGGGGCCCGCTGGGCAATGAGCAGTTCTTC
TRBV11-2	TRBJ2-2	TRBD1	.	CASSLYRGTGELFF	TGTGCCAGCAGCTTGTACAGGGGGACCGGGGAGCTGTTTTTT
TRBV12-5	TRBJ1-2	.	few	CASGSLNLYGYTF	TGTGCTAGTGGGAGCTTAAATCTCTATGGCTACACCTTC
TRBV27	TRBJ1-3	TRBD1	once	CASSLYPQGALGNTIYF	TGTGCCAGCAGTCTCTATCCACAGGGGGCGCTTGGAAACACCATATATTTT
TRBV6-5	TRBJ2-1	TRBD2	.	CASSYSIGGFDNEQFF	TGTGCCAGCAGTTACTCGATCGGGGGGTTCGACAATGAGCAGTTCTTC
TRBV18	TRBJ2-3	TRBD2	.	CASSTPGLAGPDTQYF	TGTGCCAGCTCAACCCCGGGACTAGCGGGGCCAGATACGCAGTATTTT
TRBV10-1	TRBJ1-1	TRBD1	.	CASRVRDRGHRATEAFF	TGCGCCAGCAGAGTCCGGGACAGGGGGCATCGGGCCACTGAAGCTTTCTTT
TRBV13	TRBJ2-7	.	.	CASSFIIADSSYEQYF	TGTGCCAGCAGCTTCATTATTGCCGATAGCTCCTACGAGCAGTACTTC
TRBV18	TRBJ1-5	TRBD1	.	CASSPKIGGSQHF	TGTGCCAGCTCACCAAAGATAGGGGGCTCCCAGCATTTT
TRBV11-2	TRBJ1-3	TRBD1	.	CASSPDRGSGNTIYF	TGTGCCAGCAGCCCGGACAGGGGCTCTGGAAACACCATATATTTT
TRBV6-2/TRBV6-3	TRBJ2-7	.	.	CASSYYRVSYEQYF	TGTGCCAGCAGTTACTACCGGGTGTCCTACGAGCAGTACTTC
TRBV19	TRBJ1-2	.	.	CATTEGYRGYTF	TGTGCCACTACAGAAGGATATAGGGGCTACACCTTC
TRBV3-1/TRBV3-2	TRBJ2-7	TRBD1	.	CASSQAGTAPDQYF	TGTGCCAGCAGCCAAGCGGGGACAGCCCCCGACCAGTACTTC
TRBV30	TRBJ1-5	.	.	CAWRASGGGQPQHF	TGTGCCTGGAGAGCGTCGGGGGGGGGTCAGCCCCAGCATTTT
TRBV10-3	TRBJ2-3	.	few	CAISDTGHTDTQYF	TGTGCCATCAGTGATACAGGACACACAGATACGCAGTATTTT
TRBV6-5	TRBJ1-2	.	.	CASSYSIGSHYGYTF	TGTGCCAGCAGTTACTCGATAGGGAGTCATTACGGCTACACCTTC
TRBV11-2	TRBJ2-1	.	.	CASSLVGGEQFF	TGTGCCAGCAGCTTAGTGGGAGGTGAGCAGTTCTTC
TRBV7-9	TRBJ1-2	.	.	CASSFPRENYGYTF	TGTGCCAGCAGCTTCCCCCGGGAGAACTATGGCTACACCTTC
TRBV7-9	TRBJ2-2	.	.	CASSLKRNRVGTGELFF	TGTGCCAGCAGCTTAAAACGGAACCGGGTTGGGACCGGGGAGCTGTTTTTT
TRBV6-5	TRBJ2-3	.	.	CASRLTRSGDTQYF	TGTGCCAGCAGGTTGACGAGGAGTGGAGATACGCAGTATTTT
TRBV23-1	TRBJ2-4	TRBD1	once	CASSQPGQWNIQYF	TGCGCCAGCAGTCAACCGGGACAGTGGAACATTCAGTACTTC
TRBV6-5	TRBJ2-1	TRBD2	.	CASNLLAGGLSEQFF	TGTGCCAGCAATCTTCTAGCGGGGGGGCTAAGTGAGCAGTTCTTC